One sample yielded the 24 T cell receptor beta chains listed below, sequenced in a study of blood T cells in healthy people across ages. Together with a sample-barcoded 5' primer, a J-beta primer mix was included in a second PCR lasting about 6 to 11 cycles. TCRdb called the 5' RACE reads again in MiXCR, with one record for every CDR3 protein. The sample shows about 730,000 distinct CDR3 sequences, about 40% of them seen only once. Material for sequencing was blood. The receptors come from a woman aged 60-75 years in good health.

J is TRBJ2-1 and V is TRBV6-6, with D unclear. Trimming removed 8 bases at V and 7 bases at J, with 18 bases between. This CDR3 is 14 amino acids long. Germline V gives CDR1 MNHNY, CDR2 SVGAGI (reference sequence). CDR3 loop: CASLRSGSHNEQFF. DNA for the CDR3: TGTGCCAGCCTGAGAAGTGGATCTCATAATGAGCAGTTCTTC.

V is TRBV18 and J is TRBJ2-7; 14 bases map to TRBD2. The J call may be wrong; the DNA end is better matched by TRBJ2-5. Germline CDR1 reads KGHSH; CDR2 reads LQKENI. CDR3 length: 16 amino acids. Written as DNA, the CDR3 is TGTGCCAGCTCACCGACTAGCGGGGGGGCCGGAGAGACCCAGTACTTC. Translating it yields CASSPTSGGAGETQYF.

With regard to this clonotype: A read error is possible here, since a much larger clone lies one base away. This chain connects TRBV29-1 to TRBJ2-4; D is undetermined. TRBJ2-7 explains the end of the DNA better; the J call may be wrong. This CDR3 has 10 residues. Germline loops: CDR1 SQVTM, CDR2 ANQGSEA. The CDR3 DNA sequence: TGCAGCGTTGGGGTAAGCGAGCAGTACTTC. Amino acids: CSVGVSEQYF.

The CDR3 bases are TGTGCCAGCAGCTCGACAGGGATCAACACTGAAGCTTTCTTT. This codes for CASSSTGINTEAFF. The genes are TRBV7-3 and TRBJ1-1, with 7 nucleotides matching TRBD1. V was clipped by 4 bases and J by 2 bases; unmatched bases: 4. Germline values: CDR1 SGHTA, CDR2 FQGTGA. The CDR3 is 14 amino acids.

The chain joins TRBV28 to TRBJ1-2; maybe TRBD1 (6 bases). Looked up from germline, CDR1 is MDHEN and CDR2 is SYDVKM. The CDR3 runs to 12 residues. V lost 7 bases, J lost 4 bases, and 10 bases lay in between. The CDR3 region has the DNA TGTGCCAGCACCAGGGGAGGCTATGGCTACACCTTC. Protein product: CASTRGGYGYTF.

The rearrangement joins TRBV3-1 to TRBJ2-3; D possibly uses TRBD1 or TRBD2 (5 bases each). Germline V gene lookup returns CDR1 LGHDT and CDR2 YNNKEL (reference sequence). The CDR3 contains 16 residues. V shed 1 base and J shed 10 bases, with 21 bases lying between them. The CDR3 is CASSQGTGAYGYPQYF. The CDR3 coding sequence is TGTGCCAGCAGCCAAGGGACCGGGGCGTACGGATACCCGCAGTATTTT.

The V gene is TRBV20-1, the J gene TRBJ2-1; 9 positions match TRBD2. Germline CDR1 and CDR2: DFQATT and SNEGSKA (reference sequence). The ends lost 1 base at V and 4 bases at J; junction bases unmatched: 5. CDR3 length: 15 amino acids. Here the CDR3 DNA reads TGCAGTGCTAGAGCACCTAGCGGGGAGTACAATGAGCAGTTCTTC. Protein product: CSARAPSGEYNEQFF.

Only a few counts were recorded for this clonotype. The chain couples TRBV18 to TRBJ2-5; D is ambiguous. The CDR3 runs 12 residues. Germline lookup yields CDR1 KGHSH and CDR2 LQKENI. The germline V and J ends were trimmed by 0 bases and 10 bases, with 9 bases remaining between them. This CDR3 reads CASSPPSGYQYF. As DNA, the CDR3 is TGTGCCAGCTCACCACCGAGTGGATACCAGTACTTC. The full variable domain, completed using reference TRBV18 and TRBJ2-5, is NAGVMQNPRHLVRRRGQEARLRCSPMKGHSHVYWYRQLPEEGLKFMVYLQKENIIDESGMPKERFSAEFPKEGPSILRIQQVVRGDSAAYFCASSPPSGYQYFGPGTRLLVL.

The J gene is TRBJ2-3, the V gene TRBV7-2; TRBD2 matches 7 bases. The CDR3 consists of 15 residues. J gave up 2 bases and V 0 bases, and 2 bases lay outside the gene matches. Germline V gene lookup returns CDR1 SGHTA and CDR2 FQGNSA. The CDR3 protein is CASSLALAATDTQYF. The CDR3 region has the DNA TGTGCCAGCAGCTTAGCCCTAGCGGCCACAGATACGCAGTATTTT.

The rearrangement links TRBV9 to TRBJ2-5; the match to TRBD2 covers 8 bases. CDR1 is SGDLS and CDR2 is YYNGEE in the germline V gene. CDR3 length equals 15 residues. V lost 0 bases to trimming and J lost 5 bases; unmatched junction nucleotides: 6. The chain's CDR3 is CASSVGPGGLETQYF. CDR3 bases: TGTGCCAGCAGCGTAGGCCCGGGGGGGCTGGAGACCCAGTACTTC. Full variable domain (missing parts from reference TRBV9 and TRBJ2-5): DSGVTQTPKHLITATGQRVTLRCSPRSGDLSVYWYQQSLDQGLQFLIQYYNGEERAKGNILERFSAQQFPDLHSELNLSSLELGDSALYFCASSVGPGGLETQYFGPGTRLLVL.

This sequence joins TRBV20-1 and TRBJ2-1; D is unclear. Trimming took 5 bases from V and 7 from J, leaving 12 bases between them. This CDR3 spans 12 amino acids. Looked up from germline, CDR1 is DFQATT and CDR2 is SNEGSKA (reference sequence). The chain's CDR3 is CSAGRTGNEQFF. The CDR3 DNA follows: TGCAGTGCTGGCCGGACGGGTAATGAGCAGTTCTTC.

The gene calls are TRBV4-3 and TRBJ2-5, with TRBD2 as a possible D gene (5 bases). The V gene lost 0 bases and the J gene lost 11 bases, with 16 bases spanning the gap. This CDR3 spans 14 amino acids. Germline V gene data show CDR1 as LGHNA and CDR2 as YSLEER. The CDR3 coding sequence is TGCGCCAGCAGCCAAGATCTGACTACCAATGAGCAGTACTTC. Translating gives CASSQDLTTNEQYF.

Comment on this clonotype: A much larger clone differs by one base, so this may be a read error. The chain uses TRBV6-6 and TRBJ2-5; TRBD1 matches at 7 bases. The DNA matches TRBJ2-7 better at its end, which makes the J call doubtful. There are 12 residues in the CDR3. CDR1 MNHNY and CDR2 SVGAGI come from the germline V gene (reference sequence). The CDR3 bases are TGTTCCAGCAGCCAACAGGGGTACGAGCAGTACTTC. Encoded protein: CSSSQQGYEQYF.

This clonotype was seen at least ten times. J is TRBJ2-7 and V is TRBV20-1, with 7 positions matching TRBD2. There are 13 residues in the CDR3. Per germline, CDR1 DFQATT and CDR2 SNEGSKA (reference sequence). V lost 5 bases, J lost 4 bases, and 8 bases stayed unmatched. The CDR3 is CSAGREGGYEQYF. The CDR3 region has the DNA TGCAGTGCTGGTCGAGAGGGAGGGTACGAGCAGTACTTC.

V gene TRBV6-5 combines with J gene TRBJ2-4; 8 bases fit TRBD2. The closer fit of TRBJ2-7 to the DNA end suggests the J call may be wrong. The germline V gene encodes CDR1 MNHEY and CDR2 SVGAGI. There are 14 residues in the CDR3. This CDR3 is CASSTTGGGYEQYF. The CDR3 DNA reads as TGTGCCAGCAGTACGACGGGAGGGGGCTACGAGCAGTACTTC.

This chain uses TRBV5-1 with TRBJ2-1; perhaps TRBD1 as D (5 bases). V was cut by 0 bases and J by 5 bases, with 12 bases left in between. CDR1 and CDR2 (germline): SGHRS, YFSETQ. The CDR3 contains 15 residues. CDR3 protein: CASSLGDSNHNEQFF. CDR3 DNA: TGCGCCAGCAGCTTGGGTGACAGTAACCACAATGAGCAGTTCTTC.

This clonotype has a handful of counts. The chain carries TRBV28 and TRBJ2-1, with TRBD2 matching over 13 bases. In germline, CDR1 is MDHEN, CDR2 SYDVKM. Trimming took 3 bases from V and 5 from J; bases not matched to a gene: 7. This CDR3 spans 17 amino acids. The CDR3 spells CASSFYSGLAGNNEQFF. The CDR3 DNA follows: TGTGCCAGCAGTTTCTACTCGGGACTAGCGGGAAACAATGAGCAGTTCTTC.

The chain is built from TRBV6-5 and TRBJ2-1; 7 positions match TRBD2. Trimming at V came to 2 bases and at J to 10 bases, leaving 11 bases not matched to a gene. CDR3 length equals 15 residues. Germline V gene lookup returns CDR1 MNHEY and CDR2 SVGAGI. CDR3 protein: CASSYRAGDEREQFF. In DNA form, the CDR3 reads TGTGCCAGCAGTTACCGGGCGGGGGACGAGCGAGAGCAGTTCTTC.

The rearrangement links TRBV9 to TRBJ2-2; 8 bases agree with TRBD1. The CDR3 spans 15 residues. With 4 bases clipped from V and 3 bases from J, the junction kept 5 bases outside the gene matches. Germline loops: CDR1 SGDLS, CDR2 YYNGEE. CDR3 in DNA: TGTGCCAGCAGCACCCGACAGGGGTACACCGGGGAGCTGTTTTTT. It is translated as CASSTRQGYTGELFF.

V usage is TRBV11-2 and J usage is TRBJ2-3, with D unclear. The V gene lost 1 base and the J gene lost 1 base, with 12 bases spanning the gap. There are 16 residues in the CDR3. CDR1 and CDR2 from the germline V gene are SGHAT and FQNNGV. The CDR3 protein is CASSLVLGYGTDTQYF. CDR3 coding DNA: TGTGCCAGCAGCTTAGTCCTAGGATATGGCACAGATACGCAGTATTTT. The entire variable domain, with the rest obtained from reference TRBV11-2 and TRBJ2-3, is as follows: EAGVAQSPRYKIIEKRQSVAFWCNPISGHATLYWYQQILGQGPKLLIQFQNNGVVDDSQLPKDRFSAERLKGVDSTLKIQPAKLEDSAVYLCASSLVLGYGTDTQYFGPGTRLTVL.

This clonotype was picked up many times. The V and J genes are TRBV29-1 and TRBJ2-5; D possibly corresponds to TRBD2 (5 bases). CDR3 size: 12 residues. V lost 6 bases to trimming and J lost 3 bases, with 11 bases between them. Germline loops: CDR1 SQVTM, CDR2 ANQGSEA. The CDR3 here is CSVSSGEETQYF. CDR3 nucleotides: TGCAGCGTCTCGAGCGGAGAAGAGACCCAGTACTTC. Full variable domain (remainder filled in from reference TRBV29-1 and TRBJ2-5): SAVISQKPSRDICQRGTSLTIQCQVDSQVTMMFWYRQQPGQSLTLIATANQGSEATYESGFVIDKFPISRPNLTFSTLTVSNMSPEDSSIYLCSVSSGEETQYFGPGTRLLVL.

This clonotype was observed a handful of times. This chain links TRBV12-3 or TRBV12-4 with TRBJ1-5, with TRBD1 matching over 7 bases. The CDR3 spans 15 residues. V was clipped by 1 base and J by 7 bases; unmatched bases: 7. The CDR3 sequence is CASSLGNRGEQPQHF. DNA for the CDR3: TGTGCCAGCAGTTTAGGCAACAGGGGCGAGCAGCCCCAGCATTTT.

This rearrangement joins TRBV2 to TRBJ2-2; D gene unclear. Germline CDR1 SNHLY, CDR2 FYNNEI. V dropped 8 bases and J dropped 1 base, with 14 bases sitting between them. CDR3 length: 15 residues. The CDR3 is CASRLGAVNTGELFF. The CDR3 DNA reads TGTGCCAGCCGACTTGGCGCAGTGAACACCGGGGAGCTGTTTTTT.

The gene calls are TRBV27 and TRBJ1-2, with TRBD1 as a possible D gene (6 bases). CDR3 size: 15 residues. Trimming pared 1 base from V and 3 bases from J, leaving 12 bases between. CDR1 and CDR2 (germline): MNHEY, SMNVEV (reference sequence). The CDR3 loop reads CASSLFRGWHYGYTF. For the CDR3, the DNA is TGTGCCAGCAGTTTATTCAGGGGCTGGCACTATGGCTACACCTTC.